This TCR beta chain was observed in a study of T-cell memory formation after mild COVID-19. Between the trimmed V and J ends, which lost 1 base and 3 bases, there was a span of 4 bases. Germline assignment: CDR1 SEHNR and CDR2 FQNEAQ (reference sequence). The CDR3 runs to 12 residues. This clonotype was picked up many times. Researchers used 5'RACE with constant-segment primers to make TCR alpha and TCR beta cDNA libraries that carry sample barcodes and UMIs. TCRdb used MiXCR to reprocess the 5' RACE reads, holding one entry per CDR3 protein. The sample lists about 620,000 distinct CDR3 sequences, roughly 17% seen once, with 12% in the top ten.

Sample: PBMCs or a T cell subset sorted from them (not recorded which). The TCR comes from an adult woman who had mild COVID-19 (a few samples of this study predate the infection). Cell type and time point are not known. The chain carries TRBV7-9 and TRBJ2-7, with D uncertain. The CDR3 nucleotides are TGTGCCAGCAGCTTAGAGGTCTACGAGCAGTACTTC. This translates into CASSLEVYEQYF.